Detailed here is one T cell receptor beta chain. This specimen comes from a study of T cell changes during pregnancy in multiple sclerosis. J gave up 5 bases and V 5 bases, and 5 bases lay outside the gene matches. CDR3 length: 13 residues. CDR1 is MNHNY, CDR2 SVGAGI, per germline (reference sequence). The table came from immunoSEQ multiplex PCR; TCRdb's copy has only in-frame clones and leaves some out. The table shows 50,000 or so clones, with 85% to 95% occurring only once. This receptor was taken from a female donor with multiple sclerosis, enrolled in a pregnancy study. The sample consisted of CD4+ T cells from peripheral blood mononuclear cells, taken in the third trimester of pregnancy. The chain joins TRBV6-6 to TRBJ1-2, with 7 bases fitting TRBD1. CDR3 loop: CASSTDRFYGYTF. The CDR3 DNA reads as TGTGCCAGCAGTACGGACAGGTTTTATGGCTACACCTTC.